These 22 T cell receptor beta chains came from one sample sequenced in a study of blood T cells in healthy people across ages. PCR was performed a second time for roughly 7 to 11 cycles using a sample-barcoded 5' primer and a J-beta primer mix. In TCRdb, the 5' RACE reads were re-called with MiXCR into one record per CDR3 protein. Here the sample spans some 760,000 distinct CDR3 sequences, more than 20% being singletons. The sample was also linked to a second study, of T cells of mothers and their children.

Specimen: blood. The receptors here all came from a boy younger than 18 in good health.

This chain connects TRBV20-1 to TRBJ2-1, with 10 bases identical to TRBD2. Germline V gene sequence: CDR1 DFQATT, CDR2 SNEGSKA (reference sequence). The CDR3 contains 16 residues. The junction had 11 bases not matched to a gene; V was cut back by 0 bases and J by 9 bases. The CDR3 spells CSARDTRLAGAPEQFF. In DNA form, the CDR3 reads TGCAGTGCTAGAGATACGAGGCTAGCGGGAGCTCCTGAGCAGTTCTTC.

At least ten counts were recorded for this clonotype. This chain connects TRBV6-2 or TRBV6-3 to TRBJ1-4; D is uncertain. The CDR3 extends over 14 amino acids. CDR1 and CDR2 (germline): MNHEY, SVGEGT. The germline V and J ends were trimmed by 6 bases and 0 bases, with 8 bases remaining between them. Here the CDR3 DNA reads TGTGCCAGCAGCCGACCTGCAACTAATGAAAAACTGTTTTTT. Its translation: CASSRPATNEKLFF.

The V gene is TRBV29-1, the J gene TRBJ2-5, with D perhaps matching TRBD1 (6 bases). The assigned J gene may be wrong: the sequence end matches TRBJ2-1 better. From germline, CDR1 is SQVTM and CDR2 ANQGSEA. The CDR3 extends over 17 amino acids. CDR3 sequence: CSVEDYYSGTRIDEQFF. CDR3 in DNA: TGCAGCGTTGAAGATTACTATTCGGGGACACGCATCGATGAGCAGTTCTTC.

V gene TRBV11-2 combines with J gene TRBJ2-5, with D uncertain. The CDR3 sequence is 13 residues long. The V and J ends lost 2 bases and 5 bases respectively, with 9 bases between them. Germline lookup yields CDR1 SGHAT and CDR2 FQNNGV. CDR3 residues: CASSLLLVETQYF. CDR3 DNA: TGTGCCAGCAGCTTACTTCTCGTGGAGACCCAGTACTTC.

This clonotype has a handful of counts. The CDR3 loop reads CASSYVSSGANVLTF. The CDR3 DNA reads as TGTGCCAGCAGTTATGTATCCTCTGGGGCCAACGTCCTGACTTTC. V is TRBV6-2 or TRBV6-3 and J is TRBJ2-6; D uncertain. Trimming pared 3 bases from V and 0 bases from J, leaving 6 bases between. This CDR3 region has 15 residues. Looked up from germline, CDR1 is MNHEY and CDR2 is SVGEGT.

This clonotype was counted at least ten times. The chain couples TRBV27 to TRBJ2-7; D is tentatively TRBD1 or TRBD2 (6 bases each). V dropped 5 bases and J dropped 4 bases, with 12 bases sitting between them. Germline loops: CDR1 MNHEY, CDR2 SMNVEV (reference sequence). This CDR3 contains 13 residues. The CDR3 nucleotides are TGTGCCAGCAGTACTCGAGGGGGGTACGAGCAGTACTTC. Amino acid sequence: CASSTRGGYEQYF.

This clonotype was recorded many times. The chain is built from TRBV7-9 and TRBJ2-7, with 12 nucleotides matching TRBD2. The germline V gene has CDR1 SEHNR and CDR2 FQNEAQ (reference sequence). This CDR3 is 16 amino acids long. V lost 1 base, J lost 4 bases, and 5 bases stayed unmatched. The CDR3 here is CASSLGTSGKRYEQYF. DNA of the CDR3: TGTGCCAGCAGCTTAGGGACTAGCGGGAAGAGGTACGAGCAGTACTTC.

The J gene is TRBJ1-6, the V gene TRBV27; 9 nucleotides align to TRBD1. There are 18 residues in the CDR3. J was trimmed by 9 bases and V by 4 bases; bases with no gene match: 16. Per germline, CDR1 MNHEY and CDR2 SMNVEV (reference sequence). This CDR3 is CASSSPSGQGVGSSPLHF. For the CDR3, the DNA is TGTGCCAGCAGTTCGCCCTCGGGACAGGGAGTCGGTAGTTCACCCCTCCACTTT.

This clonotype showed up just a few times. The chain couples TRBV4-3 to TRBJ2-3; D remains unclear. Trimming shortened V by 3 bases and J by 0 bases, and 10 bases separated the two germline ends. The CDR3 spans 15 residues. CDR1 and CDR2 from the germline V gene are LGHNA and YSLEER. Here the CDR3 DNA reads TGCGCCAGCAGCCATGGTATGGGGAGCACAGATACGCAGTATTTT. Residues: CASSHGMGSTDTQYF.

The chain employs TRBV20-1 and TRBJ2-7, with 10 bases fitting TRBD2. The CDR3 has 13 amino acids. Trimming took 2 bases from V and 6 from J; bases not matched to a gene: 4. Germline CDR1 DFQATT, CDR2 SNEGSKA (reference sequence). DNA of the CDR3: TGCAGTGCTAGACTAGCGGGAGTTGGCGAGCAGTACTTC. Its translation is CSARLAGVGEQYF.

The chain combines TRBV27 with TRBJ1-5; D call uncertain. Trimming took 5 bases from V and 4 from J, leaving 12 bases between them. This CDR3 contains 14 residues. In germline, CDR1 is MNHEY, CDR2 SMNVEV (reference sequence). CDR3: CASSHRGGNQPQHF. CDR3 in DNA: TGTGCCAGCAGTCACCGGGGAGGGAATCAGCCCCAGCATTTT.

This clonotype came up a few times. The chain has TRBV4-3 and TRBJ1-4; the D is unclear. The V end was cut by 0 bases, the J end by 3 bases, with 11 bases between. There are 16 residues in the CDR3. Germline V gives CDR1 LGHNA, CDR2 YSLEER. For the CDR3, the DNA is TGCGCCAGCAGCCAAGATATGAGGTTGTCTAATGAAAAACTGTTTTTT. Translated: CASSQDMRLSNEKLFF.

There are a few counts of this clonotype. V gene TRBV7-2 combines with J gene TRBJ2-7; D remains unclear. CDR1 is SGHTA and CDR2 is FQGNSA in the germline V gene. V was trimmed by 1 base and J by 6 bases, leaving 13 bases between them. The CDR3 runs 14 residues. CDR3 region: CASSLGGRLLEQYF. The DNA of the CDR3 is TGTGCCAGCAGCTTAGGAGGTAGGCTCCTCGAGCAGTACTTC. The whole variable domain, filled in from reference TRBV7-2 and TRBJ2-7, reads GAGVSQSPSNKVTEKGKDVELRCDPISGHTALYWYRQSLGQGLEFLIYFQGNSAPDKSGLPSDRFSAERTGGSVSTLTIQRTQQEDSAVYLCASSLGGRLLEQYFGPGTRLTVT.

This chain connects TRBV15 to TRBJ1-5; tentatively, D is TRBD1 (6 bases). Per the germline V gene, CDR1 is LNHNV and CDR2 is YYDKDF (reference sequence). Trimming stripped 0 bases from V and 4 bases from J, with 10 bases between. The CDR3 is 15 residues long. The CDR3 sequence: CATSRDPGANQPQHF. CDR3 nucleotide sequence: TGTGCCACCAGCAGAGATCCGGGGGCTAATCAGCCCCAGCATTTT.

This clonotype was counted a single time. A much larger clone differs by one base, so this may be a read error. The J gene is TRBJ2-7, the V gene TRBV21-1. TRBV21-1 is labeled a pseudogene. The length of the CDR3 is 11 residues. The CDR3 spells CASSKTYEQYF. CDR3 DNA: TGTGCCAGCAGCAAAACCTACGAGCAGTACTTC.

This clonotype was observed a handful of times. This chain connects TRBV28 to TRBJ1-4, with 9 positions matching TRBD1. The J segment lost 7 bases and the V segment lost 11 bases, leaving 11 bases of the junction unmatched. From germline, CDR1 is MDHEN and CDR2 SYDVKM. The CDR3 is made up of 14 amino acids. DNA for the CDR3: TGTGCCTGCACTACAGGGGGCATCGGTGAAAAACTGTTTTTT. It codes for CACTTGGIGEKLFF.

The chain recombines TRBV29-1 with TRBJ2-1; D is unresolved. CDR3 length equals 13 residues. V was trimmed by 6 bases and J by 3 bases, leaving 12 bases between them. Germline V lookup: CDR1 SQVTM, CDR2 ANQGSEA. CDR3 region: CSVDGGVYNEQFF. Written as DNA, the CDR3 is TGCAGCGTCGATGGCGGAGTCTACAATGAGCAGTTCTTC.

This clonotype was seen more than once but under ten times. The chain uses TRBV4-3 and TRBJ1-1; maybe TRBD1 (5 bases). Germline CDR1 LGHNA, CDR2 YSLEER. The ends were cut back, 5 bases at V and 8 bases at J, with 12 bases in the middle. This CDR3 has 12 residues. The CDR3 coding sequence is TGCGCCAGCAGCGGACTACACAGGGAAGCTTTCTTT. It is translated as CASSGLHREAFF.

This chain links TRBV20-1 with TRBJ1-2, with 8 bases aligning to TRBD1. CDR3 size: 15 residues. Germline loops: CDR1 DFQATT, CDR2 SNEGSKA (reference sequence). J lost 2 bases, V lost 0 bases, and 5 bases had no gene match. The CDR3 DNA reads TGCAGTGCTAGAGATCGAAGGACAGGGAACTATGGCTACACCTTC. It yields the protein CSARDRRTGNYGYTF.

This chain connects TRBV20-1 to TRBJ1-1; unclear D gene. This CDR3 is 12 amino acids long. Germline values: CDR1 DFQATT, CDR2 SNEGSKA (reference sequence). V lost 3 bases to trimming and J lost 2 bases, with 7 bases between them. In DNA, the CDR3 is TGCAGTGCTAGGTTAGAAAACACTGAAGCTTTCTTT. Translation gives CSARLENTEAFF.

There are a few counts of this clonotype. V is TRBV15 and J is TRBJ2-5; 8 bases are a match to TRBD1. The V and J ends lost 8 bases and 5 bases, in that order; junction bases with no gene match: 10. Germline V lookup: CDR1 LNHNV, CDR2 YYDKDF (reference sequence). The CDR3 has 14 amino acids. The CDR3 reads CATGTGRISETQYF. CDR3 nucleotide sequence: TGTGCCACCGGGACAGGCCGGATCTCGGAGACCCAGTACTTC.

This clonotype was counted between two and nine times. CDR3 residues: CASSPQAGGQIEQYF. In nucleotides, the CDR3 is TGTGCCAGCAGCCCTCAAGCGGGGGGACAAATCGAGCAGTACTTC. J is TRBJ2-1 and V is TRBV7-2; 9 nucleotides line up with TRBD2. The end of the DNA aligns better with TRBJ2-7, so the J call may be wrong. Germline-derived CDR1 and CDR2 are SGHTA and FQGNSA. The CDR3 sequence is 15 residues long.